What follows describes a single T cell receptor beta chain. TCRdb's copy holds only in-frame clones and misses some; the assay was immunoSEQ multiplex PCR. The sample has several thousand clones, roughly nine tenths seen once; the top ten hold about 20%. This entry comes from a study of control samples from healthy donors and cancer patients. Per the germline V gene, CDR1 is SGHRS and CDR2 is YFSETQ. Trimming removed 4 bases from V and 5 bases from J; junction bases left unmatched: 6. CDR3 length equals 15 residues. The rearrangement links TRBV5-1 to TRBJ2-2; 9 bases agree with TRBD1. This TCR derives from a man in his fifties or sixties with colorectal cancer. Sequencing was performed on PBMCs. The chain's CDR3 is CASSVRTGDTGELFF. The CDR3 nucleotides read TGCGCCAGCAGCGTGAGGACAGGGGATACCGGGGAGCTGTTTTTT.